These 12 T cell receptor beta chains came from one sample sequenced in a study of OX40 agonist ivuxolimab in advanced cancers. Library creation used the immunoSEQ multiplex PCR assay. This is the immuneACCESS table as TCRdb keeps it, with only in-frame sequences that have V and J called. A part of the clones is gone; compared with another copy, unresolved V genes explain less than half, and the rest is unexplained. The sample table shows 30,000 or so clones, and more than 70% are seen once. About 25% of the sample is held by the ten biggest clonotypes. The input for sequencing was CD4+ or CD8+ T cells sorted from blood, taken in a trial of the OX40 agonist ivuxolimab. These receptors came from an adult with an advanced solid tumor such as melanoma, head and neck, liver or kidney cancer.

This clone was picked up a small number of times. The chain couples TRBV2 to TRBJ2-1; D is perhaps TRBD1 or TRBD2 (6 bases each). Deletions cut 10 bases from V and 4 bases from J, with 17 bases between. The CDR3 runs to 14 residues. CDR1 and CDR2 from the germline V gene are SNHLY and FYNNEI. For the CDR3, the DNA is TGTGCCATCCTGAAGGGGGGTAGATACAATGAGCAGTTCTTC. Amino acid sequence: CAILKGGRYNEQFF. The whole variable domain, remainder taken from reference TRBV2 and TRBJ2-1, is EPEVTQTPSHQVTQMGQEVILRCVPISNHLYFYWYRQILGQKVEFLVSFYNNEISEKSEIFDDQFSVERPDGSNFTLKIRSTKLEDSAMYFCAILKGGRYNEQFFGPGTRLTVL.

The V and J genes are TRBV27 and TRBJ2-1, with 7 positions matching TRBD2. Germline V gives CDR1 MNHEY, CDR2 SMNVEV (reference sequence). The CDR3 contains 14 residues. The V and J ends lost 8 bases and 4 bases, in that order; junction bases with no gene match: 8. CDR3 DNA: TGTGCCAGCCGGGGGGACCTAGCATACAATGAGCAGTTCTTC. This gives the protein CASRGDLAYNEQFF.

This clone was seen a single time. The CDR3: CAWSDISLEQYF. CDR3 bases: TGTGCCTGGAGTGATATCTCCCTCGAGCAGTACTTC. The chain employs TRBV30 and TRBJ2-7; D gene unclear. V was shortened by 1 base and J by 6 bases, with 10 bases between the two germline ends. CDR3 length: 12 amino acids. CDR1 is GTSNPN and CDR2 is SVGIG in the germline V gene (reference sequence). Together with reference TRBV30 and TRBJ2-7, the CDR3 gives the full variable domain: SQTIHQWPATLVQPVGSPLSLECTVEGTSNPNLYWYRQAAGRGLQLLFYSVGIGQISSEVPQNLSASRPQDRQFILSSKKLLLSDSGFYLCAWSDISLEQYFGPGTRLTVT.

J is TRBJ2-7 and V is TRBV6-5; D uncertain. Germline loops: CDR1 MNHEY, CDR2 SVGAGI. Trimming shortened V by 7 bases and J by 4 bases, and 14 bases separated the two germline ends. The CDR3 has 13 residues. The chain's CDR3 is CASKGEHQYEQYF. The CDR3 nucleotides are TGTGCCAGCAAGGGCGAGCATCAGTACGAGCAGTACTTC.

The J gene is TRBJ2-7, the V gene TRBV19, with D tentatively TRBD2 (6 bases). This CDR3 region has 14 residues. Between the trimmed V and J ends, which lost 8 bases and 0 bases, there was a span of 14 bases. CDR1 and CDR2 from the germline V gene are LNHDA and SQIVND (reference sequence). CDR3 bases: TGTGCCAGTGGAGGGACCCGATACTCCTACGAGCAGTACTTC. Its translation: CASGGTRYSYEQYF.

V usage is TRBV19 and J usage is TRBJ2-1, with 10 nucleotides matching TRBD2. This CDR3 comprises 14 residues. Trimming at V came to 6 bases and at J to 4 bases, leaving 3 bases not matched to a gene. Germline V gene sequence: CDR1 LNHDA, CDR2 SQIVND (reference sequence). CDR3 sequence reads: CASRLAGAYNEQFF. For the CDR3, the DNA is TGTGCCAGTAGGCTAGCGGGGGCTTACAATGAGCAGTTCTTC.

The V gene is TRBV5-1, the J gene TRBJ1-1; D is perhaps TRBD1 (6 bases). Germline V gives CDR1 SGHRS, CDR2 YFSETQ. This CDR3 comprises 14 residues. V was pared by 4 bases and J by 5 bases, with 15 bases between. This CDR3 reads CASSGQGRATEAFF. CDR3 sequence (DNA): TGCGCCAGCAGCGGGCAGGGGAGGGCAACTGAAGCTTTCTTT.

The chain has TRBV19 and TRBJ2-2, with D unclear. The V end was cut by 3 bases, the J end by 8 bases, with 4 bases between. Germline loops: CDR1 LNHDA, CDR2 SQIVND (reference sequence). The CDR3 runs to 11 residues. CDR3 protein: CASSIGGELFF. The CDR3 region has the DNA TGTGCCAGTAGTATTGGTGGGGAGCTGTTTTTT.

The chain carries TRBV29-1 and TRBJ2-2; 10 nucleotides align to TRBD1. After removal of 4 bases from V and 5 bases from J, the junction contained 1 base not matched to a gene. This CDR3 spans 13 amino acids. In germline, CDR1 is SQVTM, CDR2 ANQGSEA. For the CDR3, the DNA is TGCAGCGTTGGGGGACAGGGGACCGGGGAGCTGTTTTTT. Residues: CSVGGQGTGELFF.

The chain links TRBV6-1 to TRBJ1-2; D is ambiguous. This CDR3 contains 13 residues. Trimming removed 3 bases at V and 5 bases at J, with 10 bases between. Germline V lookup: CDR1 MNHNS, CDR2 SASEGT. The CDR3 nucleotides are TGTGCCAGCAGTGAGGGAAACCCATATGGCTACACCTTC. Translation gives CASSEGNPYGYTF.

This chain connects TRBV7-9 to TRBJ1-3; a weak D match, TRBD1 (5 bases). The CDR3 has 16 amino acids. The germline V gene encodes CDR1 SEHNR and CDR2 FQNEAQ (reference sequence). V was clipped by 8 bases and J by 0 bases, with 17 bases between them. CDR3 amino acids: CASPLPQDISGNTIYF. The CDR3 DNA follows: TGTGCCAGCCCCTTACCACAGGATATCTCTGGAAACACCATATATTTT. The complete variable domain, with remaining parts taken from reference TRBV7-9 and TRBJ1-3, reads DTGVSQNPRHKITKRGQNVTFRCDPISEHNRLYWYRQTLGQGPEFLTYFQNEAQLEKSRLLSDRFSAERPKGSFSTLEIQRTEQGDSAMYLCASPLPQDISGNTIYFGEGSWLTVV.

The chain uses TRBV5-6 and TRBJ2-2; TRBD1 aligns across 9 bases. The CDR3 is 16 amino acids. Germline CDR1 is SGHDT and CDR2 is YYEEEE. V was clipped by 0 bases and J by 5 bases; unmatched bases: 5. The CDR3 DNA sequence: TGTGCCAGCAGCTTGGCCGGACAGGGGCTAACCGGGGAGCTGTTTTTT. Translated, it gives CASSLAGQGLTGELFF.